The rows below give T cell receptor beta chains drawn from one sample of a study of T cell repertoires in cytomegalovirus infection. These receptors are not linked to any known antigen. Using its own MiXCR run on the reads, TCRdb lists one record per CDR3 protein. The sample holds around 900,000 distinct CDR3 sequences, approximately 31% seen once. Sequencing was performed on cultured CD8+ T cells from PBMCs, taken from culture after CMV antigen stimulation. These receptors were taken from a human donor in good health (CMV status not recorded). Some clones in this sample may be carry-over from other donors' samples. The CDR3 runs from the conserved cysteine through the conserved F or W. The D gene is left open where the match is weak. For some rows the clone size is stated as once, few or many, or as a class when expanded; others skip it.

CDR3aa: CASSSDRGRDSPLHF; CDR3nt: TGTGCCAGCAGCTCCGACAGGGGCAGGGATTCACCCCTCCACTTT; abundance: .; d_gene: TRBD1; v_gene: TRBV7-6; j_gene: TRBJ1-6
CDR3aa: CASRTSGGASDTQYF; CDR3nt: TGTGCCAGCAGGACAAGCGGGGGGGCATCAGATACGCAGTATTTT; abundance: .; d_gene: TRBD2; v_gene: TRBV27; j_gene: TRBJ2-3
CDR3aa: CASSNYRTGNYGYTF; CDR3nt: TGTGCCAGCAGTAATTATAGGACAGGAAACTATGGCTACACCTTC; abundance: few; d_gene: TRBD1; v_gene: TRBV6-2/TRBV6-3; j_gene: TRBJ1-2
CDR3aa: CASSLGVISTEAFF; CDR3nt: TGTGCCAGCAGCTTAGGGGTTATCAGCACTGAAGCTTTCTTT; abundance: few; d_gene: .; v_gene: TRBV5-4; j_gene: TRBJ1-1
CDR3aa: CATSDLRGAMNEQFF; CDR3nt: TGTGCCACCAGTGACCTCAGGGGTGCGATGAATGAGCAGTTCTTC; abundance: few; d_gene: .; v_gene: TRBV24-1; j_gene: TRBJ2-1
CDR3aa: CASSDLQVGVDQPQHF; CDR3nt: TGTGCCAGCAGTGACCTTCAGGTAGGAGTCGATCAGCCCCAGCATTTT; abundance: .; d_gene: .; v_gene: TRBV6-1; j_gene: TRBJ1-5
CDR3aa: CASSPTRQGHSYNEQFF; CDR3nt: TGTGCCAGCAGCCCTACCAGACAGGGACACTCCTACAATGAGCAGTTCTTC; abundance: many; d_gene: TRBD1; v_gene: TRBV7-6; j_gene: TRBJ2-1
CDR3aa: CASSKTSGGTPWEEQFF; CDR3nt: TGCGCCAGCAGCAAGACTAGCGGGGGGACGCCTTGGGAAGAGCAGTTCTTC; abundance: .; d_gene: TRBD2; v_gene: TRBV4-1; j_gene: TRBJ2-1
CDR3aa: CASSDGTGGYGYTF; CDR3nt: TGTGCCAGCAGCGACGGGACCGGAGGCTATGGCTACACCTTC; abundance: .; d_gene: .; v_gene: TRBV7-3; j_gene: TRBJ1-2
CDR3aa: CASSKGLDYNEQFF; CDR3nt: TGTGCTAGCAGTAAGGGACTGGACTACAATGAGCAGTTCTTC; abundance: many; d_gene: .; v_gene: TRBV7-7; j_gene: TRBJ2-1
CDR3aa: CANSPPGLAGYNEQFF; CDR3nt: TGTGCCAACAGTCCTCCGGGACTAGCGGGGTACAATGAGCAGTTCTTC; abundance: few; d_gene: TRBD2; v_gene: TRBV12-3/TRBV12-4; j_gene: TRBJ2-1
CDR3aa: CASTQGTRFEKLFF; CDR3nt: TGTGCCAGCACTCAGGGGACACGATTTGAAAAACTGTTTTTT; abundance: .; d_gene: .; v_gene: TRBV12-3/TRBV12-4; j_gene: TRBJ1-4
CDR3aa: CASSPQGFETEAFF; CDR3nt: TGTGCCAGCAGCCCCCAGGGTTTTGAGACTGAAGCTTTCTTT; abundance: few; d_gene: .; v_gene: TRBV7-6; j_gene: TRBJ1-1
CDR3aa: CASSSHPLFRFGELFF; CDR3nt: .; abundance: few; d_gene: .; v_gene: TRBV7-9; j_gene: TRBJ2-2
CDR3aa: CASSLAFRQGSDQPQHF; CDR3nt: TGTGCCAGCAGCTTAGCGTTTAGGCAGGGGTCGGATCAGCCCCAGCATTTT; abundance: .; d_gene: .; v_gene: TRBV7-4; j_gene: TRBJ1-5
CDR3aa: CASSLAGTVSTEQYF; CDR3nt: TGTGCCAGCAGTTTAGCCGGGACGGTCTCTACCGAGCAGTACTTC; abundance: few; d_gene: .; v_gene: TRBV12-3/TRBV12-4; j_gene: TRBJ2-7
CDR3aa: CASSQESRGPRGPTGELFF; CDR3nt: TGCGCCAGCAGCCAAGAAAGCAGGGGGCCCAGGGGCCCCACCGGGGAGCTGTTTTTT; abundance: .; d_gene: TRBD1; v_gene: TRBV4-1; j_gene: TRBJ2-2
CDR3aa: CASSLGRTRVYEQYF; CDR3nt: TGTGCCAGCAGCTTAGGGCGGACAAGGGTCTACGAGCAGTACTTC; abundance: few; d_gene: .; v_gene: TRBV7-8; j_gene: TRBJ2-7
CDR3aa: CASSYPSSGANVLTF; CDR3nt: TGTGCCAGCAGTTACCCGAGCTCTGGGGCCAACGTCCTGACTTTC; abundance: .; d_gene: .; v_gene: TRBV6-6; j_gene: TRBJ2-6
CDR3aa: CASTSKSEQFF; CDR3nt: TGTGCCAGCACCTCTAAGTCCGAGCAGTTCTTC; abundance: .; d_gene: .; v_gene: TRBV7-9; j_gene: TRBJ2-1
CDR3aa: CASSFYGAYRKLKTDTQYF; CDR3nt: TGTGCCAGCAGCTTTTACGGGGCCTACCGCAAGCTAAAGACAGATACGCAGTATTTT; abundance: many; d_gene: .; v_gene: TRBV7-8; j_gene: TRBJ2-3
CDR3aa: CSVELWGSYEQYF; CDR3nt: TGCAGCGTTGAACTTTGGGGTTCCTACGAGCAGTACTTC; abundance: .; d_gene: .; v_gene: TRBV29-1; j_gene: TRBJ2-7
CDR3aa: CASSYRTEVFRRYNEQFF; CDR3nt: TGTGCCAGCAGTTACCGGACAGAAGTTTTTAGGCGTTACAATGAGCAGTTCTTC; abundance: .; d_gene: .; v_gene: TRBV6-2/TRBV6-3; j_gene: TRBJ2-1
CDR3aa: CASSLRGGSNQPQHF; CDR3nt: TGTGCCAGCAGCTTAAGGGGGGGGAGCAATCAGCCCCAGCATTTT; abundance: many; d_gene: .; v_gene: TRBV7-2; j_gene: TRBJ1-5
CDR3aa: CASSPTAGLAGGYQETQYF; CDR3nt: TGTGCCAGCAGCCCTACCGCGGGGCTAGCGGGGGGATATCAAGAGACCCAGTACTTC; abundance: .; d_gene: TRBD2; v_gene: TRBV7-9; j_gene: TRBJ2-5
CDR3aa: CASSLGYRDSSYEQYF; CDR3nt: TGTGCCAGCAGCTTAGGATACCGGGACAGTTCCTACGAGCAGTACTTC; abundance: few; d_gene: TRBD1; v_gene: TRBV7-6; j_gene: TRBJ2-7
CDR3aa: CASSPSGHINEQFF; CDR3nt: TGTGCCAGCAGTCCCTCCGGACATATTAATGAGCAGTTCTTC; abundance: .; d_gene: .; v_gene: TRBV12-3/TRBV12-4; j_gene: TRBJ2-1
CDR3aa: CASSHGQGTYEQYF; CDR3nt: TGTGCCAGCAGCCACGGACAGGGGACCTACGAGCAGTACTTC; abundance: few; d_gene: TRBD1; v_gene: TRBV6-1; j_gene: TRBJ2-7
CDR3aa: CASNHNRFVGYTF; CDR3nt: TGTGCCAGCAACCATAACCGTTTCGTTGGCTACACCTTC; abundance: many; d_gene: .; v_gene: TRBV7-9; j_gene: TRBJ1-2
CDR3aa: CASSPWEGVVVTQEYF; CDR3nt: TGTGCCAGCAGCCCTTGGGAAGGCGTCGTAGTCACGCAGGAGTATTTT; abundance: many; d_gene: .; v_gene: TRBV7-9; j_gene: TRBJ2-3
CDR3aa: CASSLRTSREQYF; CDR3nt: TGTGCCAGCAGTTTACGGACCTCGCGGGAGCAGTACTTC; abundance: few; d_gene: .; v_gene: TRBV27; j_gene: TRBJ2-7
CDR3aa: CASGAGTGGVANTEAFF; CDR3nt: TGTGCTAGTGGCGCCGGGACAGGGGGTGTCGCGAACACTGAAGCTTTCTTT; abundance: few; d_gene: TRBD1; v_gene: TRBV12-5; j_gene: TRBJ1-1
CDR3aa: CASSLLGPNSGNTIYF; CDR3nt: TGTGCCAGCAGCTTACTAGGGCCCAACTCTGGAAACACCATATATTTT; abundance: few; d_gene: .; v_gene: TRBV7-6; j_gene: TRBJ1-3
CDR3aa: CASSLTVRRGANVLTF; CDR3nt: TGTGCCAGCAGCTTGACAGTCCGTCGGGGGGCCAACGTCCTGACTTTC; abundance: .; d_gene: .; v_gene: TRBV5-4; j_gene: TRBJ2-6
CDR3aa: CACRSGAGSNQPQHF; CDR3nt: TGTGCCTGCAGATCAGGGGCTGGGAGCAATCAGCCCCAGCATTTT; abundance: once; d_gene: .; v_gene: TRBV27; j_gene: TRBJ1-5
CDR3aa: CASTGRGPRLFF; CDR3nt: TGTGCCAGCACGGGCCGGGGACCCCGGCTGTTTTTT; abundance: .; d_gene: .; v_gene: TRBV2; j_gene: TRBJ1-4
CDR3aa: CASSQVVGQETQYF; CDR3nt: TGCGCCAGCAGCCAAGTGGTGGGGCAGGAGACCCAGTACTTC; abundance: .; d_gene: .; v_gene: TRBV4-1; j_gene: TRBJ2-5
CDR3aa: CASRYRDRGRDEQFF; CDR3nt: TGTGCCAGCAGGTACCGGGACAGGGGGCGCGATGAGCAGTTCTTC; abundance: many; d_gene: TRBD1; v_gene: TRBV12-3/TRBV12-4; j_gene: TRBJ2-1
CDR3aa: CASSHYVGTSGPTDTQYF; CDR3nt: TGTGCCAGCAGCCATTACGTTGGGACTAGCGGGCCCACAGATACGCAGTATTTT; abundance: many; d_gene: TRBD2; v_gene: TRBV7-8; j_gene: TRBJ2-3
CDR3aa: CASSLGGYRGSGELFF; CDR3nt: TGTGCCAGCAGCTTAGGGGGATACAGGGGGTCCGGGGAGCTGTTTTTT; abundance: few; d_gene: TRBD1; v_gene: TRBV7-2; j_gene: TRBJ2-2
CDR3aa: CASSFGRPDSYEQYF; CDR3nt: TGTGCCAGCAGTTTCGGGCGGCCCGACTCCTACGAGCAGTACTTC; abundance: .; d_gene: .; v_gene: TRBV6-6; j_gene: TRBJ2-7
CDR3aa: CASSPPGRKFHGYTF; CDR3nt: TGTGCCAGCAGTCCACCGGGACGTAAGTTCCATGGCTACACCTTC; abundance: .; d_gene: .; v_gene: TRBV12-3/TRBV12-4; j_gene: TRBJ1-2
CDR3aa: CSARTNRGADSTGELFF; CDR3nt: TGCAGTGCTAGAACAAACAGGGGGGCGGATTCTACCGGGGAGCTGTTTTTT; abundance: once; d_gene: TRBD1; v_gene: TRBV20-1; j_gene: TRBJ2-2
CDR3aa: CASSDPSRSSKETQYF; CDR3nt: TGTGCCAGCAGTGACCCATCCCGGAGCTCTAAGGAGACCCAGTACTTC; abundance: .; d_gene: .; v_gene: TRBV25-1; j_gene: TRBJ2-5
CDR3aa: CASSQEGRDNEQFF; CDR3nt: TGCGCCAGCAGCCAAGAGGGTCGGGACAATGAGCAGTTCTTC; abundance: .; d_gene: .; v_gene: TRBV4-3; j_gene: TRBJ2-1
CDR3aa: CASSLAGVPLGVSGNTIYF; CDR3nt: TGTGCCAGCAGCTTAGCGGGGGTCCCCCTTGGGGTGTCTGGAAACACCATATATTTT; abundance: .; d_gene: .; v_gene: TRBV7-8; j_gene: TRBJ1-3
CDR3aa: CASRERGGDADTQYF; CDR3nt: TGCGCCAGCAGAGAGCGGGGGGGCGACGCAGATACGCAGTATTTT; abundance: .; d_gene: TRBD2; v_gene: TRBV10-2; j_gene: TRBJ2-3
CDR3aa: CASRNPGLAGVVSYNEQFF; CDR3nt: TGTGCCAGCAGAAACCCGGGACTAGCGGGCGTCGTTTCCTACAATGAGCAGTTCTTC; abundance: few; d_gene: TRBD2; v_gene: TRBV6-1; j_gene: TRBJ2-1
CDR3aa: CASSQEASLGGELFF; CDR3nt: TGTGCCAGCAGCCAAGAAGCTTCCTTGGGCGGGGAGCTGTTTTTT; abundance: .; d_gene: .; v_gene: TRBV4-2; j_gene: TRBJ2-2
CDR3aa: CASSWTRSSLHEQYF; CDR3nt: TGTGCCAGCAGCTGGACCCGGTCAAGTCTTCACGAGCAGTACTTC; abundance: many; d_gene: .; v_gene: TRBV12-3/TRBV12-4; j_gene: TRBJ2-7
CDR3aa: CASSVREGANTGELFF; CDR3nt: TGTGCCAGCAGCGTCAGGGAAGGCGCGAACACCGGGGAGCTGTTTTTT; abundance: .; d_gene: .; v_gene: TRBV7-6; j_gene: TRBJ2-2
CDR3aa: CSARDRPYHDTQYF; CDR3nt: TGCAGTGCTAGAGATAGACCTTACCACGATACGCAGTATTTT; abundance: .; d_gene: .; v_gene: TRBV20-1; j_gene: TRBJ2-3
CDR3aa: CASSLREGPEAFF; CDR3nt: TGTGCCAGCAGCTTAAGGGAGGGTCCTGAAGCTTTCTTT; abundance: .; d_gene: .; v_gene: TRBV7-9; j_gene: TRBJ1-1
CDR3aa: CASSQQDATLGTEAFF; CDR3nt: TGTGCCAGCAGCCAACAAGACGCTACACTAGGCACTGAAGCTTTCTTT; abundance: few; d_gene: .; v_gene: TRBV6-5; j_gene: TRBJ1-1
CDR3aa: CASSLGPTGGGEKLFF; CDR3nt: TGTGCCAGCAGCTTAGGACCTACAGGGGGCGGTGAAAAACTGTTTTTT; abundance: few; d_gene: TRBD1; v_gene: TRBV7-2; j_gene: TRBJ1-4